This is a list of T cell receptor beta chains from one sample in a study of T-cell memory formation after mild COVID-19. Each CDR3 protein gets one entry after TCRdb re-called the 5' RACE reads with MiXCR. The table records about 15,000 distinct CDR3 sequences, roughly 19% of them present only once. The sample taken for sequencing was PBMCs or a T cell subset sorted from them (not recorded which). Receptors were obtained from an adult woman who had mild COVID-19 (a few samples of this study predate the infection). Cell type and time point are not known. Each CDR3 is given with its conserved first and last residue. The D gene is left open where the match is weak. Only part of the rows carry a size: once, few, many, or a class if the clone is expanded.

V	size	D	J	DNA	CDR3
TRBV20-1	many	.	TRBJ2-1	TGCAGTGCTAGAGCCAACATAGGCTCCTACAATGAGCAGTTCTTC	CSARANIGSYNEQFF
TRBV20-1	many	.	TRBJ2-1	TGCAGTGCTAGAGGCCGGGACATCAATTACAATGAGCAGTTCTTC	CSARGRDINYNEQFF
TRBV29-1	many	.	TRBJ2-3	TGCAGCGCCAGTAAAGATACGCAGTATTTT	CSASKDTQYF
TRBV19	many	.	TRBJ2-1	TGTGCCAGTACCCCGGGACCAAGGTCAGACAATGAGCAGTTCTTC	CASTPGPRSDNEQFF
TRBV7-9	many	TRBD2	TRBJ2-7	TGTGCCAGCAGCTTTCTACTAGCGGGAGTCGTCCCCTACGAGCAGTACTTC	CASSFLLAGVVPYEQYF
TRBV20-1	many	.	TRBJ2-7	TGCAGTGCCAGGGGTCAAAAGGGGCTATACGAGCAGTACTTC	CSARGQKGLYEQYF
TRBV23-1	many	TRBD1	TRBJ2-5	TGCGCCAGCAGTCCCCACGGACAGGGGGCCGAAGAGACCCAGTACTTC	CASSPHGQGAEETQYF
TRBV6-2/TRBV6-3	many	.	TRBJ2-7	TGTGCCAGCAGCTCGGACCCATCCTACGAGCAGTACTTC	CASSSDPSYEQYF
TRBV6-1	many	TRBD1	TRBJ2-1	TGTGCCAGCAGTGAAGAGGGGGCGAGCAGTACCTACAATGAGCAGTTCTTC	CASSEEGASSTYNEQFF
TRBV12-3/TRBV12-4	many	.	TRBJ2-3	TGTGCCAGCAGTTTAGGCGGGTTGACAGATACGCAGTATTTT	CASSLGGLTDTQYF
TRBV15	many	.	TRBJ2-1	TGTGCCACCAGCAGAGATAGCAGCTGGGAGCAGTTCTTC	CATSRDSSWEQFF
TRBV10-3	many	.	TRBJ2-5	TGTGCCATCAGTGACCACGAGGGGACCCAGTACTTC	CAISDHEGTQYF
TRBV28	many	.	TRBJ2-7	TGTGCCAGCAGTTTCTTGGGGACCCCTGGCGAGCAGTACTTC	CASSFLGTPGEQYF
TRBV5-5	many	.	TRBJ1-1	TGTGCCAGCAGCCCCACCGGGACGGCGAACACTGAAGCTTTCTTT	CASSPTGTANTEAFF
TRBV5-1	many	.	TRBJ2-5	TGCGCCAGCAGCTCAGGGGGGGAGACCCAGTACTTC	CASSSGGETQYF
TRBV18	many	.	TRBJ1-2	TGTGCCAGCTCACCGGCTGCGACCTCAGCTAACTATGGCTACACCTTC	CASSPAATSANYGYTF
TRBV5-4	many	.	TRBJ2-2	TGTGCCAACTGGGCCTGGGGCACCGGGGAGCTGTTTTTT	CANWAWGTGELFF
TRBV27	many	TRBD1	TRBJ2-1	TGTGCCAGCAGTTTATCGTTCACAGGCCTAGGACAGACAGGGCTCTATGAGCAGTTCTTC	CASSLSFTGLGQTGLYEQFF
TRBV7-9	many	TRBD2	TRBJ2-3	TGTGCCAGCAGTTTACTAGCGGGGGGAGAGGGTACGCAGTATTTT	CASSLLAGGEGTQYF
TRBV12-3/TRBV12-4	many	TRBD1	TRBJ1-1	TGTGCCAGCAGTCCCGACAGGGTTCAGGGGGCTTTCTTT	CASSPDRVQGAFF
TRBV7-6	.	TRBD1	TRBJ1-1	TGTGCCAGCAGCTTTGGGCCGGGACAGGGTTACACTGAAGCTTTCTTT	CASSFGPGQGYTEAFF
TRBV20-1	.	.	TRBJ2-1	TGCAGTGCCAGGGGATCGGAGGACTCGTTACAGAGAGAGCAGTTCTTC	CSARGSEDSLQREQFF
TRBV19	many	.	TRBJ2-3	TGTGCCAGTAGTATTGAACTAGTTGCGGTTGTGGGGCTCACAGATACGCAGTATTTT	CASSIELVAVVGLTDTQYF
TRBV4-1	many	.	TRBJ2-1	TGCGCCAGCAGCCACGGACCCCTCCGGAGGGCGGGGAGCTCCTACAATGAGCAGTTCTTC	CASSHGPLRRAGSSYNEQFF
TRBV7-2	many	TRBD2	TRBJ2-7	TGTGCCAGCAGCAGCCTATGGGGGGGCTACGAGCAGTACTTC	CASSSLWGGYEQYF
TRBV9	many	.	TRBJ2-7	TGTGCCAGCAGCGACACGGATACCTACGAGCAGTACTTC	CASSDTDTYEQYF
TRBV6-2/TRBV6-3	.	TRBD1	TRBJ2-1	TGTGCCAGCAGTTACGGGACAGGGTTGGTCAGTTATGAGCAGTTCTTC	CASSYGTGLVSYEQFF
TRBV9	many	TRBD2	TRBJ2-1	TGTGCCAGCAGCGTAGAACCAGCGGGGTTCTACAATGAGCAGTTCTTC	CASSVEPAGFYNEQFF
TRBV19	many	.	TRBJ1-1	TGTGCCAGTAGCTATAGAGGCCGGGCAGGGGCTAGAATCACTGAAGCTTTCTTT	CASSYRGRAGARITEAFF
TRBV6-1	.	TRBD2	TRBJ2-7	TGTGCCAGCAGTGTGCGAAATAGCGGGGGGGCCCACGAGCAGTACTTC	CASSVRNSGGAHEQYF
TRBV7-2	many	TRBD1	TRBJ1-2	TGTGCCAGCAGCCCGACAGGGGGTCTTCTCGGCTACACCTTC	CASSPTGGLLGYTF
TRBV7-9	many	TRBD1	TRBJ2-3	TGTGCCAGCAACACACGGGACAGGACTACAGATACGCAGTATTTT	CASNTRDRTTDTQYF
TRBV12-3/TRBV12-4	.	.	TRBJ2-5	TGTGCCAGCAGTTCCTTGAACAGACAAGAGACCCAGTACTTC	CASSSLNRQETQYF
TRBV20-1	.	TRBD2	TRBJ2-1	TGCAGTTCTAGAGATAGCGGGGTGGCGATCAACCATGAGCAGTTCTTC	CSSRDSGVAINHEQFF
TRBV20-1	many	TRBD2	TRBJ2-7	TGCAGTGCTAGAGCCTCGGGACTAACCTACGAGCAGTACTTC	CSARASGLTYEQYF
TRBV29-1	many	TRBD1	TRBJ1-5	TGCAGCGTGGTCTGGGACAGGGGGCTCGTCTACAGCAATCAGCCCCAGCATTTT	CSVVWDRGLVYSNQPQHF
TRBV27	.	.	TRBJ1-5	TGTGCCAGCACTCTTAAGGTCTGGGTAAGCAATCAGCCCCAGCATTTT	CASTLKVWVSNQPQHF
TRBV4-2	many	TRBD1	TRBJ2-5	TGTGCCAGCAGCCAAGATGAGATGATTGGGACAGGGAGGGTAGAAGAGACCCAGTACTTC	CASSQDEMIGTGRVEETQYF
TRBV2	many	TRBD1	TRBJ2-1	TGTGCCAGCAGAGGACAGGGGGCGATCAATGAGCAGTTCTTC	CASRGQGAINEQFF
TRBV6-6	many	.	TRBJ2-1	TGTGCCAGCAAAAAGCAGGGTGTGGGGTACGGGGCTAATGAGCAGTTCTTC	CASKKQGVGYGANEQFF
TRBV7-9	many	.	TRBJ2-5	TGTGCCAGCAGACAAGAGACCCAGTACTTC	CASRQETQYF
TRBV6-5	many	.	TRBJ2-4	TGTGCCAGCAGTTACTCGTTGTGGGGCGCCAAAAACATTCAGTACTTC	CASSYSLWGAKNIQYF
TRBV7-2	.	.	TRBJ1-2	TGTGCCAGCAGCTTAGTAGGTTCGGGTCATGTCTATGGCTACACCTTC	CASSLVGSGHVYGYTF
TRBV7-9	many	.	TRBJ2-7	TGTGCCAGCAGCTTCTCAGAGTTCTACGAGCAGTACTTC	CASSFSEFYEQYF
TRBV7-2	many	.	TRBJ1-2	TGTGCCAGCAGCTTAGAACAGGGAAGCAACTATGGCTACACCTTC	CASSLEQGSNYGYTF
TRBV20-1	.	.	TRBJ1-1	TGCAGTGGAGGGTGGCTCGGGAACACTGAAGCTTTCTTT	CSGGWLGNTEAFF